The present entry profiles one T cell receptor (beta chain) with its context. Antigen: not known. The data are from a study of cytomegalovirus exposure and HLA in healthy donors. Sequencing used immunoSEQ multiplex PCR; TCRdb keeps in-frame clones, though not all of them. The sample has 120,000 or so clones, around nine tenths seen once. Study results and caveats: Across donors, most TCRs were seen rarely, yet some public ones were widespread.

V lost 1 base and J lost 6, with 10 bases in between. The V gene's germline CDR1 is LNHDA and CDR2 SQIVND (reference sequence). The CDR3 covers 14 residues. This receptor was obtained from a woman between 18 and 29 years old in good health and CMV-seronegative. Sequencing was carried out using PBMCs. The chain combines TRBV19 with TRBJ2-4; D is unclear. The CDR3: CASSIGKRTNIQYF. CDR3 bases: TGTGCCAGTAGTATAGGAAAGAGAACAAACATTCAGTACTTC.